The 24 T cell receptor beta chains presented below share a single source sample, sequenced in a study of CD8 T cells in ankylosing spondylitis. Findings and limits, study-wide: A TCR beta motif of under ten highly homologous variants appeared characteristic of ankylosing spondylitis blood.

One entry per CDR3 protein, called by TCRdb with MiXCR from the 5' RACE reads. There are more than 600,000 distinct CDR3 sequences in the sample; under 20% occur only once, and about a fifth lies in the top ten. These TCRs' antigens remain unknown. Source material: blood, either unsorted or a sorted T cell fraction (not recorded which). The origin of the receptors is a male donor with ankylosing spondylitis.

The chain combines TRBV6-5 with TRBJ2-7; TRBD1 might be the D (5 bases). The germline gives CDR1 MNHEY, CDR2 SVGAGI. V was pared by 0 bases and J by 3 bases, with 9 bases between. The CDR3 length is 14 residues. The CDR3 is CASSYSATVYEQYF. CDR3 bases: TGTGCCAGCAGTTACTCGGCGACAGTCTACGAGCAGTACTTC.

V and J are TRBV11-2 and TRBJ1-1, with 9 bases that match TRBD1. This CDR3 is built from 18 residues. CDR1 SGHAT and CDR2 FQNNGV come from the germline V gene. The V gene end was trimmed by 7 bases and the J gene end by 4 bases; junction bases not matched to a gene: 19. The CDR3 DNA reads TGTGCCAGCACCAATATACTCCCGACAGGGGGTGGTGGCACTGAAGCTTTCTTT. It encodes CASTNILPTGGGGTEAFF. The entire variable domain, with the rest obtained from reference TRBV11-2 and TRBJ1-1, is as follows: EAGVAQSPRYKIIEKRQSVAFWCNPISGHATLYWYQQILGQGPKLLIQFQNNGVVDDSQLPKDRFSAERLKGVDSTLKIQPAKLEDSAVYLCASTNILPTGGGGTEAFFGQGTRLTVV.

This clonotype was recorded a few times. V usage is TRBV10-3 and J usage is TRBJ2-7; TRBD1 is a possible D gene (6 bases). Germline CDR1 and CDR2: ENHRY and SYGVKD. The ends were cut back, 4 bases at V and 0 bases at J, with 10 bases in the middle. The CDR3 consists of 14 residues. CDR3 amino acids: CAISGTVDSYEQYF. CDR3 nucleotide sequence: TGTGCCATCAGTGGGACAGTGGACTCCTACGAGCAGTACTTC.

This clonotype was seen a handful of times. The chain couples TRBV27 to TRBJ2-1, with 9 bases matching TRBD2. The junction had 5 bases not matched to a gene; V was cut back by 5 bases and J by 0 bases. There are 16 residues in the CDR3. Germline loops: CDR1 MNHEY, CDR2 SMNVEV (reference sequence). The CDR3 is CASSPVSGSSYNEQFF. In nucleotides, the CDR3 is TGTGCCAGCAGTCCAGTTAGCGGGAGCTCCTACAATGAGCAGTTCTTC.

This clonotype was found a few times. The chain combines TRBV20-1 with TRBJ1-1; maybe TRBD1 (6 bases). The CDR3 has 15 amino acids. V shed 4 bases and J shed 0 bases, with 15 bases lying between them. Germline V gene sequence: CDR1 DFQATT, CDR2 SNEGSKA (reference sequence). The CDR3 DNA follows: TGCAGTGCTACAAGGGGGACGGACATGAACACTGAAGCTTTCTTT. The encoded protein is CSATRGTDMNTEAFF.

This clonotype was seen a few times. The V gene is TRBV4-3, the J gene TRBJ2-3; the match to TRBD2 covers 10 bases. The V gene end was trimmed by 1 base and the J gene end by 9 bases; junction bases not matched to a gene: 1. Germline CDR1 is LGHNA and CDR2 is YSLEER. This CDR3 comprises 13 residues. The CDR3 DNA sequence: TGCGCCAGCAGCCAAGGGACTAGCGGAACGCAGTATTTT. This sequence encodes CASSQGTSGTQYF.

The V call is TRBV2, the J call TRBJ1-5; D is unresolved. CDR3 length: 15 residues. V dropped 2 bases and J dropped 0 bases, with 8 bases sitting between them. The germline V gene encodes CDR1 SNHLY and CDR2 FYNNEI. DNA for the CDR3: TGTGCCAGCAGTGAAAGACTAGTTAGCAATCAGCCCCAGCATTTT. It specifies CASSERLVSNQPQHF. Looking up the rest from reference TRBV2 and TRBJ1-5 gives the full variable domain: EPEVTQTPSHQVTQMGQEVILRCVPISNHLYFYWYRQILGQKVEFLVSFYNNEISEKSEIFDDQFSVERPDGSNFTLKIRSTKLEDSAMYFCASSERLVSNQPQHFGDGTRLSIL.

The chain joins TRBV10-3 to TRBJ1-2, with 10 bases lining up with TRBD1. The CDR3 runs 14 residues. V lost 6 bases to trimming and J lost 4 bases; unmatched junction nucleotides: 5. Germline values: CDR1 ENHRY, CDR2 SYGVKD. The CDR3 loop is CAIRTGGSVYGYTF. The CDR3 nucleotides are TGTGCCATCAGGACAGGGGGCTCGGTCTATGGCTACACCTTC.

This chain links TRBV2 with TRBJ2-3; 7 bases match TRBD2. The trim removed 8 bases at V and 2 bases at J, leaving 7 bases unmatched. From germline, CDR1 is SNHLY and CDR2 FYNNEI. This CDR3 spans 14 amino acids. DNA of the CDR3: TGTGCCAGCTCAAGCGGGGTGATCACAGATACGCAGTATTTT. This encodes CASSSGVITDTQYF.

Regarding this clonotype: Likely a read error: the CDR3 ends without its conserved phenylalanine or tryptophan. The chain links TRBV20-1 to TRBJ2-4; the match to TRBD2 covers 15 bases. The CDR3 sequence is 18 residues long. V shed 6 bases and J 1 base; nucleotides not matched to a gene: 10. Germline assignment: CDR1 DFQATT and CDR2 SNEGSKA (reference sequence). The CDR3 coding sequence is TGCAGTGCCCCCGGACTAGCGGGAGGGCCAGGGGCCAAAAACATTCAGTACTAC. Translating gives CSAPGLAGGPGAKNIQYY.

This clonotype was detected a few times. The CDR3 region has the DNA TGTGCCAGCAGTTTATTTAGGGCTAGCGGAGGGACACCAGATACGCAGTATTTT. Protein sequence: CASSLFRASGGTPDTQYF. The V and J genes are TRBV27 and TRBJ2-3; D perhaps matches TRBD2 (7 bases). Looked up from germline, CDR1 is MNHEY and CDR2 is SMNVEV (reference sequence). This CDR3 spans 18 amino acids. Trimming pared 1 base from V and 4 bases from J, leaving 21 bases between.

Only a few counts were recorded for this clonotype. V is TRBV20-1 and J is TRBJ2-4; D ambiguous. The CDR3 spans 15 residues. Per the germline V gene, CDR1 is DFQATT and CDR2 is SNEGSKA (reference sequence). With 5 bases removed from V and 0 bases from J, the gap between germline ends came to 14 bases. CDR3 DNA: TGCAGTGCTTGGGTTTTCGCGGTAGCCAAAAACATTCAGTACTTC. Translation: CSAWVFAVAKNIQYF.

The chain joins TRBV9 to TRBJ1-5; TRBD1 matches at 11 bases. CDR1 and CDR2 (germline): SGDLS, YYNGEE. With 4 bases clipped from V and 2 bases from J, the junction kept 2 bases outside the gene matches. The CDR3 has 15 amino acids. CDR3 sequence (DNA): TGTGCCAGCAGCCGGGGACAGGGGGGCAATCAGCCCCAGCATTTT. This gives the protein CASSRGQGGNQPQHF.

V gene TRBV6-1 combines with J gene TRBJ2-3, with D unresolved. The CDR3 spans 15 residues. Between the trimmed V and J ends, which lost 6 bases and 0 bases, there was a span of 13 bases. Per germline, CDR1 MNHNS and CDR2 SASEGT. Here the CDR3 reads CASSSRVGSTDTQYF. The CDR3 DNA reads TGTGCCAGCAGCTCAAGGGTGGGGAGCACAGATACGCAGTATTTT.

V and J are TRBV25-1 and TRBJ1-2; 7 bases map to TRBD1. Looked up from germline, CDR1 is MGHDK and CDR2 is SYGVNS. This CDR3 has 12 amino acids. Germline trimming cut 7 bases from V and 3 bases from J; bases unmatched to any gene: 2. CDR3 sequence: CASTTGDYGYTF. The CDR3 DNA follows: TGTGCCAGCACCACAGGGGACTATGGCTACACCTTC.

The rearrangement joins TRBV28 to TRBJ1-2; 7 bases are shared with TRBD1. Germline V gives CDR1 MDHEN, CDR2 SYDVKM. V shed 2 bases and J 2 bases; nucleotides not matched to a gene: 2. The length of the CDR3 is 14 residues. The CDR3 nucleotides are TGTGCCAGCAGTTTAGAACAGGGGAACTATGGCTACACCTTC. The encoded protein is CASSLEQGNYGYTF.

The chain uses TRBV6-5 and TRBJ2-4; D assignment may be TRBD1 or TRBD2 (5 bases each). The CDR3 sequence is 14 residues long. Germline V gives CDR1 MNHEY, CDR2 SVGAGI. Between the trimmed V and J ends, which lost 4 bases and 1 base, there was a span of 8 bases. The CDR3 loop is CASSSGSAKNIQYF. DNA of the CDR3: TGTGCCAGCAGTTCAGGGAGCGCCAAAAACATTCAGTACTTC.

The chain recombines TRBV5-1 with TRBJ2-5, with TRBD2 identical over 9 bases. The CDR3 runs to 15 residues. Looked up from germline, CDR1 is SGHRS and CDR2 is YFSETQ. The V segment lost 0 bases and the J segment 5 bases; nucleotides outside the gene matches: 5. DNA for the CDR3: TGCGCCAGCAGCTTGGTTAGCGGGGGCGAGGAGACCCAGTACTTC. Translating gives CASSLVSGGEETQYF.

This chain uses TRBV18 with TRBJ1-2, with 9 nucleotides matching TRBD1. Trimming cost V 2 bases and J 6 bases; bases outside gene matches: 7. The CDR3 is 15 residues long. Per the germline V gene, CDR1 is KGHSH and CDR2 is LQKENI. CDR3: CASSPGQGSKDGYTF. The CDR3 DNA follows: TGTGCCAGCTCACCAGGACAGGGGAGTAAGGATGGCTACACCTTC.

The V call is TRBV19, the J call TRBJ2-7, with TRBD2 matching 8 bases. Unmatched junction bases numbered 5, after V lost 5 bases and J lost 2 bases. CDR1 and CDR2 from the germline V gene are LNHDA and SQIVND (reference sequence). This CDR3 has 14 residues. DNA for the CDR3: TGTGCCAGTAGTGGTGCGGGGGGAACCTACGAGCAGTACTTC. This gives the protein CASSGAGGTYEQYF.

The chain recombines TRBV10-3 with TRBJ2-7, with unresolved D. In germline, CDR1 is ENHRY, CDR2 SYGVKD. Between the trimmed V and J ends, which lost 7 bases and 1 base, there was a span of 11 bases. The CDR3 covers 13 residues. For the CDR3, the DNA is TGTGCCATCACACCCGGGCCGTCCTACGAGCAGTACTTC. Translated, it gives CAITPGPSYEQYF.

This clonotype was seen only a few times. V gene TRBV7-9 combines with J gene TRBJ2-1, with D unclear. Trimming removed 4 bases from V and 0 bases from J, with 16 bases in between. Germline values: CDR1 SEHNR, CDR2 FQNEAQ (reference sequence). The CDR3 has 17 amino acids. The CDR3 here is CASSSIPPESSYNEQFF. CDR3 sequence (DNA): TGTGCCAGCAGCTCTATCCCCCCAGAGAGCTCCTACAATGAGCAGTTCTTC. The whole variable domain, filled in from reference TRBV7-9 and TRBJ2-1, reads DTGVSQNPRHKITKRGQNVTFRCDPISEHNRLYWYRQTLGQGPEFLTYFQNEAQLEKSRLLSDRFSAERPKGSFSTLEIQRTEQGDSAMYLCASSSIPPESSYNEQFFGPGTRLTVL.

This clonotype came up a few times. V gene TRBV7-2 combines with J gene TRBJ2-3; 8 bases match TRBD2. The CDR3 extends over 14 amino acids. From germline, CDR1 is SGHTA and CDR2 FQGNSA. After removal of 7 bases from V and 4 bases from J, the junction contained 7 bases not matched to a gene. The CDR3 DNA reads TGTGCCAGCACCCTTGGGACTAGAGCAGATACGCAGTATTTT. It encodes CASTLGTRADTQYF.

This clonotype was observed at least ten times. The CDR3, as DNA: TGCAGTGCCTCAGGGGGCGATGGCTACACCTTC. This gives the protein CSASGGDGYTF. V and J are TRBV20-1 and TRBJ1-2; 8 nucleotides match TRBD1. Germline-derived CDR1 and CDR2 are DFQATT and SNEGSKA (reference sequence). This CDR3 is 11 amino acids long. V trimming: 6 bases; J trimming: 6 bases; junction bases outside the gene matches: 3.